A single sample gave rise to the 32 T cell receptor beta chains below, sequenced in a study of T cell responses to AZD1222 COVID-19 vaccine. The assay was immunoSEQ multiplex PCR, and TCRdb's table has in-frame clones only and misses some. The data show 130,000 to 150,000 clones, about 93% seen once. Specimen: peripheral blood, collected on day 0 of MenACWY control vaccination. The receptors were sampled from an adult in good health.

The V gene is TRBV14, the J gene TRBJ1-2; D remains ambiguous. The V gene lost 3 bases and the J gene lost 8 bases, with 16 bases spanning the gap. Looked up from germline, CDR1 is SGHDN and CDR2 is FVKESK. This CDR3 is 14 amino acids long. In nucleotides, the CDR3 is TGTGCCAGCAGCCAGACCACGGGGTTCTACGGCTACACCTTC. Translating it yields CASSQTTGFYGYTF.

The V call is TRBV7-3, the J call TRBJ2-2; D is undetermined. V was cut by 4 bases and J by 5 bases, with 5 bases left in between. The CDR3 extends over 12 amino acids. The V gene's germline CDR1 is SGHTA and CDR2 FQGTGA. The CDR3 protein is CASSSPTGELFF. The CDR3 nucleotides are TGTGCCAGCAGCTCCCCTACCGGGGAGCTGTTTTTT.

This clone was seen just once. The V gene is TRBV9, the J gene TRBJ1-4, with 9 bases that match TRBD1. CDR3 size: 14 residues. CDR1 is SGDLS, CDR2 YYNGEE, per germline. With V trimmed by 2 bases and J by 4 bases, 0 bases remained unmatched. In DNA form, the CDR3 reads TGTGCCAGCAGCGTGGACAGGGGTAATGAAAAACTGTTTTTT. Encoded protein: CASSVDRGNEKLFF.

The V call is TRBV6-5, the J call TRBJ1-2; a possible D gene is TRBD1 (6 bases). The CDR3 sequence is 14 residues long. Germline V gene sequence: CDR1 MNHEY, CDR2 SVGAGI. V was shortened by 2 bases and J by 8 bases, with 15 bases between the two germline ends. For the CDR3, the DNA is TGTGCCAGCAGTTACGGGGGGCAGGCGAGGGGCTACACCTTC. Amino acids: CASSYGGQARGYTF.

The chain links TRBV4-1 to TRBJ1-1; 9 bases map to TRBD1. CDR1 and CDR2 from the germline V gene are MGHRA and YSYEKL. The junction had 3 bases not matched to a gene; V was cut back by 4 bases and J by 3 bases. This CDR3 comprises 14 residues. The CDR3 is CASSRGDRDTEAFF. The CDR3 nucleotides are TGCGCCAGCAGCCGGGGGGACAGGGACACTGAAGCTTTCTTT.

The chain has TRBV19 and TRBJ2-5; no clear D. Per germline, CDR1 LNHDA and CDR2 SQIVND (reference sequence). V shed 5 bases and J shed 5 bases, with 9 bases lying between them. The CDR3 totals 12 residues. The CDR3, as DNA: TGTGCCAGTAGTGTTCTGGGGGAGACCCAGTACTTC. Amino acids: CASSVLGETQYF.

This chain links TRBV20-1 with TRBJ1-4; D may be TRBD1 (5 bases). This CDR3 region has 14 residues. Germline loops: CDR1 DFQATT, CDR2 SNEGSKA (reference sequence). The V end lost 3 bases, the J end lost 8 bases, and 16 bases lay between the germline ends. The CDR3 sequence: CSASNRGGREKLFF. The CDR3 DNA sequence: TGCAGTGCTAGTAATCGCGGGGGGAGAGAAAAACTGTTTTTT.

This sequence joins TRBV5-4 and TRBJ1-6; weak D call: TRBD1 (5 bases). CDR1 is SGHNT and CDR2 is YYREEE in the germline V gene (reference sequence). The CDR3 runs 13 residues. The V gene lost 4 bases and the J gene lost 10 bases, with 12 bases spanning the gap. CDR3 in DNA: TGTGCCAGCAGCCGGGGGGTGGGGTCACCCCTCCACTTT. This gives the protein CASSRGVGSPLHF.

The CDR3 region is CASSKARDRLHETNTGELFF. The CDR3 coding sequence is TGTGCCAGCAGCAAAGCAAGGGACAGATTACATGAGACGAACACCGGGGAGCTGTTTTTT. This chain links TRBV21-1 with TRBJ2-2; no DNA check was done on the table's D call, TRBD1. TRBV21-1 is marked as a pseudogene. The CDR3 spans 20 residues.

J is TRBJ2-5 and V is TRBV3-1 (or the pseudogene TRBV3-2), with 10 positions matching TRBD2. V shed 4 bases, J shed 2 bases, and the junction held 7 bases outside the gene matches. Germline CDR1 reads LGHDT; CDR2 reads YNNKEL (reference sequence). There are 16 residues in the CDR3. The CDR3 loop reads CASSPSSGGWQETQYF. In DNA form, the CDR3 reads TGTGCCAGCAGCCCTTCTAGCGGGGGATGGCAAGAGACCCAGTACTTC.

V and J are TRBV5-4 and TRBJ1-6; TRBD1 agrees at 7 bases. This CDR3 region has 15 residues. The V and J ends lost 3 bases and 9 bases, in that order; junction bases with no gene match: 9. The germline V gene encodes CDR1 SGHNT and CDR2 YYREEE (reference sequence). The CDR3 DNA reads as TGTGCCAGCAGCTCAACAGGGGCGCAGGGTTCACCCCTCCACTTT. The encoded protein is CASSSTGAQGSPLHF.

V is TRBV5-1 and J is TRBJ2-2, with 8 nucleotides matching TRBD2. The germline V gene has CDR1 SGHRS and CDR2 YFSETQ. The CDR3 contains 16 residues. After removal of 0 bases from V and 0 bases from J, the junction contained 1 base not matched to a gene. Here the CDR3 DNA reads TGCGCCAGCAGCTTGGCGGGACTAGCGAACACCGGGGAGCTGTTTTTT. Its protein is CASSLAGLANTGELFF.

The CDR3 DNA reads as TGTGCCAGCAGTTTTTCAGATACGCAGTATTTT. It codes for CASSFSDTQYF. The chain recombines TRBV27 with TRBJ2-3; D gene ambiguous. The V end was cut by 3 bases, the J end by 4 bases, with 2 bases between. Germline CDR1 MNHEY, CDR2 SMNVEV (reference sequence). The CDR3 runs 11 residues.

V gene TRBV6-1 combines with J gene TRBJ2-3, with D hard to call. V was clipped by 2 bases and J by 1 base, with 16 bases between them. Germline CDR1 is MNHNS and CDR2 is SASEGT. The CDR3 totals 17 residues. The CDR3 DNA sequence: TGTGCCAGCAGTGAAATAGTCGGCGAGCGAGGCACAGATACGCAGTATTTT. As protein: CASSEIVGERGTDTQYF.

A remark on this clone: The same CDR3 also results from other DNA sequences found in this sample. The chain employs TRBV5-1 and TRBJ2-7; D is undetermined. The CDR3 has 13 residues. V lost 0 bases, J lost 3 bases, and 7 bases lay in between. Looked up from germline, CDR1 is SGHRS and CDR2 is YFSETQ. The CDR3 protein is CASSLASSYEQYF. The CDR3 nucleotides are TGCGCCAGCAGCTTGGCCTCTAGCTACGAGCAGTACTTC. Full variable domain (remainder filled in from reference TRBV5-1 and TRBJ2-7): KAGVTQTPRYLIKTRGQQVTLSCSPISGHRSVSWYQQTPGQGLQFLFEYFSETQRNKGNFPGRFSGRQFSNSRSEMNVSTLELGDSALYLCASSLASSYEQYFGPGTRLTVT.

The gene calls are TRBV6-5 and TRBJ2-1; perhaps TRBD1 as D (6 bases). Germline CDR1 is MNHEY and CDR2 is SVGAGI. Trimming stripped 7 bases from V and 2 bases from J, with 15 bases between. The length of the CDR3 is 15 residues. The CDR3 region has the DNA TGTGCCAGCATCACACAGGGTCATACCTACAATGAGCAGTTCTTC. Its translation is CASITQGHTYNEQFF.

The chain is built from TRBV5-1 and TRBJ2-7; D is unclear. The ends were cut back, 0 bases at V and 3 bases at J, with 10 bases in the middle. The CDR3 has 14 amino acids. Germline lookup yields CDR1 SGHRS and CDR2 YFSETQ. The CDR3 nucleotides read TGCGCCAGCAGCTTGGCAGGCAGCTACTACGAGCAGTACTTC. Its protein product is CASSLAGSYYEQYF.

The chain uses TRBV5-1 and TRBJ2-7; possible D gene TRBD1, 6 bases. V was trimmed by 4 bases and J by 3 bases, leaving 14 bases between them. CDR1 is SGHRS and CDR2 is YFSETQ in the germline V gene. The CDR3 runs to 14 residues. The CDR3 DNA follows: TGCGCCAGCAGCCCAGCAGGGGTTCGCTACGAGCAGTACTTC. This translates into CASSPAGVRYEQYF.

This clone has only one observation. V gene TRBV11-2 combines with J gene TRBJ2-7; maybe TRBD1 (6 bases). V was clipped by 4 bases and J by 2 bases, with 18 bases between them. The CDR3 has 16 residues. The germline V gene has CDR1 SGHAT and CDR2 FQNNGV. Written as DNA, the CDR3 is TGTGCCAGCAGCTCCTCCGGGACACTTCCTACCTACGAGCAGTACTTC. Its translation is CASSSSGTLPTYEQYF.

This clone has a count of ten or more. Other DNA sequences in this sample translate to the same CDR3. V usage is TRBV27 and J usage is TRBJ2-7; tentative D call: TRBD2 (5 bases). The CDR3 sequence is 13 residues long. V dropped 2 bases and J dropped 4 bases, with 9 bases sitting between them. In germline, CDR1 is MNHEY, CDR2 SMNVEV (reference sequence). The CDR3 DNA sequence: TGTGCCAGCAGTTTAGGGCCGGGGTACGAGCAGTACTTC. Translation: CASSLGPGYEQYF.

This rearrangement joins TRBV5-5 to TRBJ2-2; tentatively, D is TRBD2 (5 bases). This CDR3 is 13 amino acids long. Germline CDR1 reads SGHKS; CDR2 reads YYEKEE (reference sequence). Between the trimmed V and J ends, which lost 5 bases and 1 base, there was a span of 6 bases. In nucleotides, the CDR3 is TGTGCCAGCAGTCGGGGGAACACCGGGGAGCTGTTTTTT. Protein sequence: CASSRGNTGELFF. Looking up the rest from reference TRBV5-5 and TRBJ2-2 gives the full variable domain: DAGVTQSPTHLIKTRGQQVTLRCSPISGHKSVSWYQQVLGQGPQFIFQYYEKEERGRGNFPDRFSARQFPNYSSELNVNALLLGDSALYLCASSRGNTGELFFGEGSRLTVL.

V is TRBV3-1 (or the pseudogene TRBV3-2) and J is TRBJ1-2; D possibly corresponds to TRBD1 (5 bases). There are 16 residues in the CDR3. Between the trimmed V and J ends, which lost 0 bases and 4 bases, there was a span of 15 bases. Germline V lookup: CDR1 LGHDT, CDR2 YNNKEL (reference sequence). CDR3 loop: CASSQDLGGAGYGYTF. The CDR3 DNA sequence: TGTGCCAGCAGCCAAGATCTAGGAGGGGCGGGCTATGGCTACACCTTC.

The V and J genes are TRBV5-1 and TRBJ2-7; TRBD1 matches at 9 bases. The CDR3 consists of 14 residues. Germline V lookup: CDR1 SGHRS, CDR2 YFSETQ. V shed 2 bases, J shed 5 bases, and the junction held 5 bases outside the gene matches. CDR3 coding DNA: TGCGCCAGCAGCTTACGGGACAGGGCGGACGAGCAGTACTTC. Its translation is CASSLRDRADEQYF.

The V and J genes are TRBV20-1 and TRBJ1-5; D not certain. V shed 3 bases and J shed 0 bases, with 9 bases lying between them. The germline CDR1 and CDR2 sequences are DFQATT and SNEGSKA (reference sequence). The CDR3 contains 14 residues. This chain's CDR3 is CSASGKASNQPQHF. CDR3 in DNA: TGCAGTGCTAGTGGCAAGGCTAGCAATCAGCCCCAGCATTTT.

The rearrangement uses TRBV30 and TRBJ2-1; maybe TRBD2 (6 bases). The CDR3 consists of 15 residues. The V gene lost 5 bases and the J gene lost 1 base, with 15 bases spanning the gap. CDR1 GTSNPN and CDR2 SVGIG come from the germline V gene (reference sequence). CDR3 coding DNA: TGTGCCTGGGATATTAGCGGCTCGTCCTACAATGAGCAGTTCTTC. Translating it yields CAWDISGSSYNEQFF.

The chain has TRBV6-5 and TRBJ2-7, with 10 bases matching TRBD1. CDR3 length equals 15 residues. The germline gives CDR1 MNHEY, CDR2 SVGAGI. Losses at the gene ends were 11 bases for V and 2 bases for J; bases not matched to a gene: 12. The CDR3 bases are TGTGCCGCGTCCTCCGGGACAGGGGCCCCCTACGAGCAGTACTTC. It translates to CAASSGTGAPYEQYF.

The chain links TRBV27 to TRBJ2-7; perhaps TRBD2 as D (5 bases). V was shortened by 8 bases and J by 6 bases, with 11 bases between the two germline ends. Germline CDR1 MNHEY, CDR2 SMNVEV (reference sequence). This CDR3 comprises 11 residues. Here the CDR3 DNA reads TGTGCCAGCGTAGAAGGAGGCGAGCAGTACTTC. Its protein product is CASVEGGEQYF.

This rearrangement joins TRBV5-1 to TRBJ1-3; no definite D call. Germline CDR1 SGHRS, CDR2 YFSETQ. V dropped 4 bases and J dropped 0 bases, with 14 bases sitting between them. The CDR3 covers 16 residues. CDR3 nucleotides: TGCGCCAGCAGCCTTCCGGGAGCTAACTCTGGAAACACCATATATTTT. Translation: CASSLPGANSGNTIYF.

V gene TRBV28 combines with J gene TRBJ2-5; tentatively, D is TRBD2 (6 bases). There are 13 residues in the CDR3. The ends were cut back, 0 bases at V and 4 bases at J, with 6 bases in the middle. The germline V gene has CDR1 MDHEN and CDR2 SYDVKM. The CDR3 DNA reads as TGTGCCAGCAGTTTATGGGAGGGAGAGACCCAGTACTTC. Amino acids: CASSLWEGETQYF. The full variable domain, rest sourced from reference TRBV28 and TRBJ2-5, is DVKVTQSSRYLVKRTGEKVFLECVQDMDHENMFWYRQDPGLGLRLIYFSYDVKMKEKGDIPEGYSVSREKKERFSLILESASTNQTSMYLCASSLWEGETQYFGPGTRLLVL.

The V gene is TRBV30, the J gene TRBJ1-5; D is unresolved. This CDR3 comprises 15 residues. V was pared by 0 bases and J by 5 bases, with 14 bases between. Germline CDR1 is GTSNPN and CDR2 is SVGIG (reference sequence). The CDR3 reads CAWSVGLSRYQPQHF. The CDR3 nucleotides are TGTGCCTGGAGTGTTGGGCTTAGTCGGTATCAGCCCCAGCATTTT. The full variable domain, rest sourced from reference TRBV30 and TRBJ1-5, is SQTIHQWPATLVQPVGSPLSLECTVEGTSNPNLYWYRQAAGRGLQLLFYSVGIGQISSEVPQNLSASRPQDRQFILSSKKLLLSDSGFYLCAWSVGLSRYQPQHFGDGTRLSIL.

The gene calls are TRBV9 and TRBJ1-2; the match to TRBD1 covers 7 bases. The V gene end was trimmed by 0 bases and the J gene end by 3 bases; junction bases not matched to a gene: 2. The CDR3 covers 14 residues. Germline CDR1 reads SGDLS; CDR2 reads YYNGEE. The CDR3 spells CASSVGGGDYGYTF. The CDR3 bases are TGTGCCAGCAGCGTAGGAGGGGGCGACTATGGCTACACCTTC.

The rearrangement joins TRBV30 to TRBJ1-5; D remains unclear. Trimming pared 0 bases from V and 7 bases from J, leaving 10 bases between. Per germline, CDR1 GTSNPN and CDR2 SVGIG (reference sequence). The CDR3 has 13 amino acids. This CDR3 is CAWSVGLGQPQHF. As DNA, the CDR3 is TGTGCCTGGAGTGTAGGGCTCGGACAGCCCCAGCATTTT.